The clone carrying this T cell receptor (beta chain) has a handful of counts. The antigen is undetermined. Making use of molecular barcodes, quantitative 5'-RACE generated TCR beta libraries. Each CDR3 protein is one row after TCRdb ran MiXCR on the 5' RACE reads. The data show hundreds of thousands of distinct CDR3 sequences, 17% seen once. The sample belongs to a study of CD8 T cells in ankylosing spondylitis. Whole-study findings and limits: Reportedly, disease-linked clones are significantly enriched in ankylosing spondylitis patients' matched synovial fluid. Within peripheral blood, clones linked to disease were CD8+ and relatively rare. Blood from ankylosing spondylitis patients appeared to carry a characteristic roughly 8-variant TCR beta motif. Both synovial fluid and blood in reactive arthritis had previously been reported to carry some motif variants.

The sequencing sample was made of blood, either unsorted or a sorted T cell fraction (not recorded which). This receptor was taken from a male donor with ankylosing spondylitis.

The CDR3 here is CASSLFGGSTDGYTF. The CDR3 DNA sequence: TGTGCCAGCAGCCTCTTTGGGGGATCAACTGATGGCTACACCTTC. The chain combines TRBV12-3 or TRBV12-4 with TRBJ1-2; tentatively, D is TRBD1 (5 bases). The CDR3 contains 15 residues. V was shortened by 6 bases and J by 6 bases, with 20 bases between the two germline ends.